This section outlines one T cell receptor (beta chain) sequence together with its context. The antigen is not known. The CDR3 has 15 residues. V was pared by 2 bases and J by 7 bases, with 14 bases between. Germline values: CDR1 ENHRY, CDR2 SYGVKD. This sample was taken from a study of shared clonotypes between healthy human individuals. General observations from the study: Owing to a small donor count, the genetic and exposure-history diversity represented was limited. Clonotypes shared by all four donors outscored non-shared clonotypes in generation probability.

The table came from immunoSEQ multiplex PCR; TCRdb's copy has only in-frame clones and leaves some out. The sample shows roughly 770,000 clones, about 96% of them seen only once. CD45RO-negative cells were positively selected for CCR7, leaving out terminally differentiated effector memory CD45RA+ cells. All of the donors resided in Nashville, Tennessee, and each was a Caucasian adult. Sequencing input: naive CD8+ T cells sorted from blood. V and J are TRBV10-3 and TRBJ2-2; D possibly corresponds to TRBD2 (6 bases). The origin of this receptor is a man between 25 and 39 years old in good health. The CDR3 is CAISEPGVGGGELFF. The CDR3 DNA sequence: TGTGCCATCAGTGAGCCGGGGGTAGGTGGCGGGGAGCTGTTTTTT.